This T cell receptor (beta chain) was sequenced during a study of cytomegalovirus exposure and HLA in healthy donors. In regard to this clone: Its specificity is not known.

The CDR3 has 16 amino acids. V was pared by 4 bases and J by 0 bases, with 16 bases between. CDR1 and CDR2 from the germline V gene are LNHDA and SQIVND (reference sequence). The PCR contained 60 Vbeta and 13 Jbeta primers. The method was immunoSEQ multiplex PCR; TCRdb's version includes in-frame clones alone and lacks a portion of them. The data hold hundreds of thousands of clones, with 70% to 80% observed a single time. Whole-study results and caveats: In a later analysis, CMV-associated beta chains were mostly HLA-associated, it appeared. A few CMV-associated chains proved CMV antigen-specific in vitro. Presence/absence analyses assumed roughly uniform sequencing depth across donors.

What was sequenced was PBMCs. This receptor was obtained from a woman aged 55-70 years in good health and CMV-seropositive. The chain joins TRBV19 to TRBJ2-7; perhaps TRBD1 as D (6 bases). The DNA for the CDR3 is TGTGCCAGTAGTAGGGCGGCGGTAGGGGGCTCCTACGAGCAGTACTTC. Protein: CASSRAAVGGSYEQYF.